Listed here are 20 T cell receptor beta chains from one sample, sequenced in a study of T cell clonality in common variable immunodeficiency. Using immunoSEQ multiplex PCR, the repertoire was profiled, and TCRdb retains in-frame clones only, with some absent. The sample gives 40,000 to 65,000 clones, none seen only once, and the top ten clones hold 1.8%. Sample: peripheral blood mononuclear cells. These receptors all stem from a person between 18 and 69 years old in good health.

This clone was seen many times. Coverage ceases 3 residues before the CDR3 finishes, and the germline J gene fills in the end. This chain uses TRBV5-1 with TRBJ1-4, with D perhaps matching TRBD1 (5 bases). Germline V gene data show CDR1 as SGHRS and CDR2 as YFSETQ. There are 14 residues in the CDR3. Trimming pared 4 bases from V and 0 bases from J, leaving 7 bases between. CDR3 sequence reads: CASSLGATNEKLFF. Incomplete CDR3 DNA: TGCGCCAGCAGCCTAGGGGCAACTAATGAAAAA.

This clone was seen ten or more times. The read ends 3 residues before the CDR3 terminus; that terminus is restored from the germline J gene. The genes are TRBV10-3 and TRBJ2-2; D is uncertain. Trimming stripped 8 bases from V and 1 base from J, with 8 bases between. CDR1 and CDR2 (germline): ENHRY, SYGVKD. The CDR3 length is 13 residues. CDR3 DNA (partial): TGTGCCATCGCGATAGAGAACACCGGGGAG. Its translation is CAIAIENTGE. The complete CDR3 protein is CAIAIENTGELFF.

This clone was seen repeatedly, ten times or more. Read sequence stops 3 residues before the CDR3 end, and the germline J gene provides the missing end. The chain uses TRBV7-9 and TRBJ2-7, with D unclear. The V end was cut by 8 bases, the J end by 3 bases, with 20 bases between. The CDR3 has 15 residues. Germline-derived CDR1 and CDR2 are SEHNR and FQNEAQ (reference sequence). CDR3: CASYDARQGNYEQYF. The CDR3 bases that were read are TGTGCCAGCTACGATGCCCGACAAGGCAACTACGAG.

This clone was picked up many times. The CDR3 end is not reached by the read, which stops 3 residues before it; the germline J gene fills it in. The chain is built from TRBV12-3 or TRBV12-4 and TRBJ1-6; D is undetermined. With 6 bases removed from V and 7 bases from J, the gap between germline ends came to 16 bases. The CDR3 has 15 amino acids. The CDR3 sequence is CASSNRGAGNSPLHF. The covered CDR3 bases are TGTGCCAGCAGCAATCGGGGTGCGGGGAATTCACCC.

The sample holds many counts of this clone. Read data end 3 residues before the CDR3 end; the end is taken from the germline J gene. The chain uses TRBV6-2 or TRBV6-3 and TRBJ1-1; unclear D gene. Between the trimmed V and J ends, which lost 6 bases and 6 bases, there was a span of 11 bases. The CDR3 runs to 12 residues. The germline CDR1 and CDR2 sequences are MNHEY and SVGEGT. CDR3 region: CASRIFEAEAFF. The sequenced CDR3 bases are TGTGCCAGCAGGATCTTCGAGGCTGAA.

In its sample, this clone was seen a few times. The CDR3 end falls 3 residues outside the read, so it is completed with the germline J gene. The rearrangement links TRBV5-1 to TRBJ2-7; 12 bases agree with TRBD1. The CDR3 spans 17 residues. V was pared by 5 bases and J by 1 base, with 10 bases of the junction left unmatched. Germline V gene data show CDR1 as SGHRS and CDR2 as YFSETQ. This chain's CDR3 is CASSPGQGASYSYEQYF. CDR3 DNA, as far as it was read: TGCGCCAGCAGTCCGGGACAGGGGGCGAGTTATTCCTACGAG.

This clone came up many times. CDR3 DNA (partial): TGTGCCAGCAGCTTTGGGACAGAAACTTATGGC. As protein: CASSFGTETYG. Given in full, the CDR3 is CASSFGTETYGYTF. The chain is built from TRBV7-2 and TRBJ1-2, with 7 bases that match TRBD1. The read ends 3 residues early relative to the CDR3; the germline J gene fills the gap. This CDR3 is built from 14 residues. The trim removed 3 bases at V and 5 bases at J, leaving 6 bases unmatched. Germline V gives CDR1 SGHTA, CDR2 FQGNSA.

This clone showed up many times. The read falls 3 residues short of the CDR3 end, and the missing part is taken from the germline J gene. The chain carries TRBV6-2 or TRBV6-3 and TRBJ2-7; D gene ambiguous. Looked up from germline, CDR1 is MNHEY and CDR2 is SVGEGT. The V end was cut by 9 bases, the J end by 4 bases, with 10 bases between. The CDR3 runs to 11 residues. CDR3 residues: CASQHLYEQYF. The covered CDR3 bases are TGTGCCAGTCAACATTTATACGAG.

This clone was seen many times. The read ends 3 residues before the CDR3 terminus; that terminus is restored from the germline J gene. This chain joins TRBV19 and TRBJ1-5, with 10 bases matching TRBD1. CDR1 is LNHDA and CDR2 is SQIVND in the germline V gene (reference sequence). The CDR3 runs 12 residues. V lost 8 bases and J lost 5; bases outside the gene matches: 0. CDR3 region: CASGQGDQPQHF. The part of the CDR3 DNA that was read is TGTGCCAGTGGACAGGGGGATCAGCCC.

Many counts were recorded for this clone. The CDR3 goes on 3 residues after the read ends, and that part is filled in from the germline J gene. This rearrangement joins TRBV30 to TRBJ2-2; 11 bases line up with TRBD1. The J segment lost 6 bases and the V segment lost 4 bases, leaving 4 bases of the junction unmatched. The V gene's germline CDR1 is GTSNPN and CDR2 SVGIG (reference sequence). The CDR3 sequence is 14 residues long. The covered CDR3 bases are TGTGCCTGGAAGGGACAGGGGGGTTCCGGGGAG. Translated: CAWKGQGGSGE. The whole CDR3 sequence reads CAWKGQGGSGELFF.

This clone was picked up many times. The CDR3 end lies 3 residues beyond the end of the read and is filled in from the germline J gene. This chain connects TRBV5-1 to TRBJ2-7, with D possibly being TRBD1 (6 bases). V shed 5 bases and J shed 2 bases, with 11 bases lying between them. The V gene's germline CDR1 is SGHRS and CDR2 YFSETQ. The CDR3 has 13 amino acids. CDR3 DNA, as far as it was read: TGCGCCAGCAGTAACAGGGATACCTACGAG. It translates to CASSNRDTYE. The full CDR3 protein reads CASSNRDTYEQYF.

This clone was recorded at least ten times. The CDR3 sequence is CASSLGRGGQTGELFF. CDR3 DNA (partial): TGTGCCAGCAGTTTAGGGCGGGGGGGCCAGACCGGGGAG. The chain has TRBV12-3 or TRBV12-4 and TRBJ2-2; 9 nucleotides agree with TRBD2. The read falls 3 residues short of the CDR3 end, and the missing part is taken from the germline J gene. The CDR3 is 16 residues long. V was clipped by 1 base and J by 5 bases; unmatched bases: 5.

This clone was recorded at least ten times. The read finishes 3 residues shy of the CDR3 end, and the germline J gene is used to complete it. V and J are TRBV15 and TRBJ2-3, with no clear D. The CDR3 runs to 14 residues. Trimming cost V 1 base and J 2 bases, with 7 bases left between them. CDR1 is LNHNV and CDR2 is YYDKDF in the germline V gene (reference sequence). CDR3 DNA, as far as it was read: TGTGCCACCAGCAGAGGTAGCCCCACAGATACG. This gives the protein CATSRGSPTDT. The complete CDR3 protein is CATSRGSPTDTQYF.

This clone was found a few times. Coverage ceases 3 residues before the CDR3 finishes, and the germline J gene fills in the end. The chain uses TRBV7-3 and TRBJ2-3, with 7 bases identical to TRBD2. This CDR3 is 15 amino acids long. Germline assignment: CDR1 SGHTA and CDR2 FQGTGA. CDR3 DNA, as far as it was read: TGTGCCAGCAGCCGACAAAGCGGGAACCAAGAGACG. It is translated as CASSRQSGNQET. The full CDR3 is CASSRQSGNQETQYF. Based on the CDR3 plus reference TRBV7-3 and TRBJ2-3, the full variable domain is GAGVSQTPSNKVTEKGKYVELRCDPISGHTALYWYRQSLGQGPEFLIYFQGTGAADDSGLPNDRFFAVRPEGSVSTLKIQRTERGDSAVYLCASSRQSGNQETQYFGPGTRLTVL.

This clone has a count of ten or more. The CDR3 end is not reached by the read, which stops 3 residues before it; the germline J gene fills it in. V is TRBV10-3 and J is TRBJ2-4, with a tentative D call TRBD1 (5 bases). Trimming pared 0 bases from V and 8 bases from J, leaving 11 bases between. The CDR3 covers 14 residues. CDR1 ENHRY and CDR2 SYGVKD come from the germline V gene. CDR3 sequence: CAISESNRWDIQYF. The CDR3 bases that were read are TGTGCCATCAGTGAGTCGAACAGGTGGGACATT.

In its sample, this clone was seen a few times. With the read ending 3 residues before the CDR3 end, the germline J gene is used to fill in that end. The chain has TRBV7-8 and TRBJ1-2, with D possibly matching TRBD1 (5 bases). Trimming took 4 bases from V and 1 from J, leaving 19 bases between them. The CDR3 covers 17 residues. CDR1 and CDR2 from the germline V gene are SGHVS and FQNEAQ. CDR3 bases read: TGTGCCAGCAGCTCCGACAGCTACTCGATATATAACTATGGC. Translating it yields CASSSDSYSIYNYG. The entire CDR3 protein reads CASSSDSYSIYNYGYTF.

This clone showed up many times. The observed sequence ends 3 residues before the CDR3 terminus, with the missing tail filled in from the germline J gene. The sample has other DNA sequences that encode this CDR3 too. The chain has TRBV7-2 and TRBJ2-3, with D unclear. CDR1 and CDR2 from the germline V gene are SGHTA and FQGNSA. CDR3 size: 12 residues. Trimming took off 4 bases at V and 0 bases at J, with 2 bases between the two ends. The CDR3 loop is CASSSSTDTQYF. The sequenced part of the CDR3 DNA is TGTGCCAGCAGCTCTAGCACAGATACG.

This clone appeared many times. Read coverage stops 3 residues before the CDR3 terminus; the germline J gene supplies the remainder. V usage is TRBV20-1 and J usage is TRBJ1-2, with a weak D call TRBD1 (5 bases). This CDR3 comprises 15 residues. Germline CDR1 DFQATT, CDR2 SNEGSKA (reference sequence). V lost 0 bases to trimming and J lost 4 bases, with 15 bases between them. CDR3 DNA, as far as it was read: TGCAGTGCTAGAGAAAACGGGGGGATAGGCTATGGC. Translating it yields CSARENGGIGYG. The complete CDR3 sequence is CSARENGGIGYGYTF.

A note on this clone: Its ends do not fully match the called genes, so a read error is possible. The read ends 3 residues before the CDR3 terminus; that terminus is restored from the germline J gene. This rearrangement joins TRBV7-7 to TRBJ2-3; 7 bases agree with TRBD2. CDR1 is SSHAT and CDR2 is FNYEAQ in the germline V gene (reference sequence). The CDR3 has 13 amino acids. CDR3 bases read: TGTGCTAGCAGCCGACTAGCTACGGAGACG. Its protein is CASSRLATET. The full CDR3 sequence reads CASSRLATETQYF.

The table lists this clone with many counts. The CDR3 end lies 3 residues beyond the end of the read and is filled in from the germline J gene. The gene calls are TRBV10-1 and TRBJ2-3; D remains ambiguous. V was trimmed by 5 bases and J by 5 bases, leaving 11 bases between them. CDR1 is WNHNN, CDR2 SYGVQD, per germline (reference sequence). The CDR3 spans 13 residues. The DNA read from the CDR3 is TGCGCCAGCAGTCTAACAGTAAGAGATACG. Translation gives CASSLTVRDT. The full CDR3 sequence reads CASSLTVRDTQYF.